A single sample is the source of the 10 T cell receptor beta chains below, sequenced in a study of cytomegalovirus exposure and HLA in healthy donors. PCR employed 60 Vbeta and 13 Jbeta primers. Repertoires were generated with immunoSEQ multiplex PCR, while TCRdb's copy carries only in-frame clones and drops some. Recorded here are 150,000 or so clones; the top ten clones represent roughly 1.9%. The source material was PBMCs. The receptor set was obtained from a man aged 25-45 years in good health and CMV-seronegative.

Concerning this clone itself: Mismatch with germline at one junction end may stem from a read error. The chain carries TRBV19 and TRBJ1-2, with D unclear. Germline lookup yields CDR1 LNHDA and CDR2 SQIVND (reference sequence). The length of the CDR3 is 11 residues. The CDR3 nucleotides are TGTGCCAGTAGTCTAGAGAGGAGCTACACCTTC. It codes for CASSLERSYTF.

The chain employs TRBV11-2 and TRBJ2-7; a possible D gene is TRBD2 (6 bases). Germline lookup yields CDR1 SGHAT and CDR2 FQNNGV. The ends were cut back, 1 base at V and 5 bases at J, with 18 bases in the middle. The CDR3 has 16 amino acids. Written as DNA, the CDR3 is TGTGCCAGCAGCTTAGTATGGGGTCTAGCGTCCCACGAGCAGTACTTC. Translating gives CASSLVWGLASHEQYF.

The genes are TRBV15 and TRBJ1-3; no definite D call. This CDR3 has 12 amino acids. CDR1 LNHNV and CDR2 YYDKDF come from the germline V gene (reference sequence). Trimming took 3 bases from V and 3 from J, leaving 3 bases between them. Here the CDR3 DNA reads TGTGCCACCAGCAGTCATGGAAACACCATATATTTT. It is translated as CATSSHGNTIYF.

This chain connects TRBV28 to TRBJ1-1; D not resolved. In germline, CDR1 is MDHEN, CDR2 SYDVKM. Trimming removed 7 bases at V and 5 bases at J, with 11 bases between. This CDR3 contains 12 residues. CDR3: CASTLRGTEAFF. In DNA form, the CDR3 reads TGTGCCAGCACATTGAGAGGGACTGAAGCTTTCTTT.

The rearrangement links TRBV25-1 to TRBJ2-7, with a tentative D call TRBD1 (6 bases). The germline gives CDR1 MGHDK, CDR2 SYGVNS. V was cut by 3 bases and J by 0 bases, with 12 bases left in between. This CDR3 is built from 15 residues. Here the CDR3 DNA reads TGTGCCAGCAGTGAGGTGAGGGACACCTCCTACGAGCAGTACTTC. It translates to CASSEVRDTSYEQYF.

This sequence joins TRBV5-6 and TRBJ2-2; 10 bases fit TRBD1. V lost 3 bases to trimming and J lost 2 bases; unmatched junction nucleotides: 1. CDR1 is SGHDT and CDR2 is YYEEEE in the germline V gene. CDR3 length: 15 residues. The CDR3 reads CASSWDRGNTGELFF. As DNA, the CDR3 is TGTGCCAGCAGCTGGGACAGGGGAAACACCGGGGAGCTGTTTTTT.

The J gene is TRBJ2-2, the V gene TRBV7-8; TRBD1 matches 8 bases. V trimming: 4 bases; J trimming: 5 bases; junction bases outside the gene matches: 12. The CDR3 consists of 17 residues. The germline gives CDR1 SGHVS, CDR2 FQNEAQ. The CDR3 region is CASSSSINRGVTGELFF. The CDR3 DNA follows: TGTGCCAGCAGCTCGTCAATTAACAGGGGGGTGACCGGGGAGCTGTTTTTT.

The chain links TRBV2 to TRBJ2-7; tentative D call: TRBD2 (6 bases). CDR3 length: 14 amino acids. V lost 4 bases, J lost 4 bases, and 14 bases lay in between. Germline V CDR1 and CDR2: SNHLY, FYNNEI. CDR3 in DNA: TGTGCCAGCAGTGGCGGGGCTTGGTCTTACGAGCAGTACTTC. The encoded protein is CASSGGAWSYEQYF.

CDR3 region: CAISDNNQETQYF. The CDR3 DNA is TGTGCCATCAGTGATAACAACCAAGAGACCCAGTACTTC. The chain carries TRBV10-3 and TRBJ2-5; no firm D call. The germline gives CDR1 ENHRY, CDR2 SYGVKD. Deletions cut 3 bases from V and 0 bases from J, with 5 bases between. This CDR3 spans 13 amino acids.

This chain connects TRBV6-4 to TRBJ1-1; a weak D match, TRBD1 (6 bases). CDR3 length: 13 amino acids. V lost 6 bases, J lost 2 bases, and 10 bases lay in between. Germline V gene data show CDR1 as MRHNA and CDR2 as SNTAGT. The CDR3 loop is CASSRTVNTEAFF. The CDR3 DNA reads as TGTGCCAGCAGCCGGACAGTTAACACTGAAGCTTTCTTT.